This T cell receptor beta chain was recorded in a study of monozygotic twins with inflammatory bowel disease. From its re-call of the 5' RACE reads, TCRdb lists each CDR3 protein once, without DNA. With around 400,000 distinct CDR3 sequences in the sample, the ten largest clones hold approximately 2.3%. As concerns this clonotype: As yet, its antigen is unknown.

Study findings and constraints: Other individuals had fewer clonotypes in common with IBD patients than with healthy twins, especially with disease activity.

The sequenced sample consisted of blood. The sequence was obtained from a human donor with ulcerative colitis or Crohn's disease, or a healthy co-twin of an affected twin (not recorded which).

CDR3 in amino acids: CASSVGVNQETQYF. This rearrangement joins TRBV9 to TRBJ2-5. This CDR3 contains 14 residues. Germline CDR1 reads SGDLS; CDR2 reads YYNGEE.